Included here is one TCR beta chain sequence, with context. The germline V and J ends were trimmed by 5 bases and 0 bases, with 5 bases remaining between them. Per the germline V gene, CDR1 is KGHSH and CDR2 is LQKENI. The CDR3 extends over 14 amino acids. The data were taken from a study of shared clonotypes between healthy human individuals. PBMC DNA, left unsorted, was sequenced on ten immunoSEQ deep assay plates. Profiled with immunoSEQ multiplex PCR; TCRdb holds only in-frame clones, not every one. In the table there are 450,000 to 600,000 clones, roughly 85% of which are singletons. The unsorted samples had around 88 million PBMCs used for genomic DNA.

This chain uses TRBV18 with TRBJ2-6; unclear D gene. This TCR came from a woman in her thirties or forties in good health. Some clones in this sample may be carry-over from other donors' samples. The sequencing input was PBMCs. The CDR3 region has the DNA TGTGCCAGCTCATCTTTCTCTGGGGCCAACGTCCTGACTTTC. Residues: CASSSFSGANVLTF.